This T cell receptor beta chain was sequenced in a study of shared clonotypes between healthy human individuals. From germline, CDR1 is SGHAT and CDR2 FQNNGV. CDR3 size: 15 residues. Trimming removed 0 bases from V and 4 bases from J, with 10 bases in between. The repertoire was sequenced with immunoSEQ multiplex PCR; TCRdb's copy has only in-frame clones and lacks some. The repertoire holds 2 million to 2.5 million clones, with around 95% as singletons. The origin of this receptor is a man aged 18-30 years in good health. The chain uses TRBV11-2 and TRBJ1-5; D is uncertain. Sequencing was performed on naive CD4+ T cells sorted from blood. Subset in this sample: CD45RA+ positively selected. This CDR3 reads CASSLDWGANQPQHF. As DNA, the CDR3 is TGTGCCAGCAGCTTAGATTGGGGAGCGAATCAGCCCCAGCATTTT.